Listed here are 11 T cell receptor beta chains from one sample, sequenced in a study of blood T cell repertoires in COVID-19. Method: immunoSEQ multiplex PCR; TCRdb's copy keeps in-frame clones and lacks some. The sample includes about 200,000 clones, roughly 83% of them seen just once. Sequencing was carried out using peripheral blood. Every receptor here comes from a man in his forties or fifties with acute or convalescent COVID-19.

The chain is built from TRBV25-1 and TRBJ2-1, with 7 bases that match TRBD1. The CDR3 length is 13 residues. After removal of 6 bases from V and 10 bases from J, the junction contained 9 bases not matched to a gene. Germline assignment: CDR1 MGHDK and CDR2 SYGVNS. The CDR3 region has the DNA TGTGCCAGCAGCCAAAGGGACAGAACGGAGCAGTTCTTC. This gives the protein CASSQRDRTEQFF.

This clone was seen a single time. CDR3 region: CATRGQMLQETQYF. Written as DNA, the CDR3 is TGCGCCACGAGAGGACAGATGTTACAAGAGACCCAGTACTTC. The chain carries TRBV23-1 and TRBJ2-5; tentatively, D is TRBD1 (6 bases). TRBV23-1 is known as an ORF, though its function is uncertain. The CDR3 sequence is 14 residues long. The V end was cut by 10 bases, the J end by 2 bases, with 17 bases between.

This clone was detected ten times or more. The V gene is TRBV20-1, the J gene TRBJ1-3; D is uncertain. V lost 3 bases, J lost 3 bases, and 9 bases lay in between. Germline CDR1 reads DFQATT; CDR2 reads SNEGSKA (reference sequence). CDR3 length: 13 residues. In DNA, the CDR3 is TGCAGTGCTAGTAACAGTTTTGGAAACACCATATATTTT. Translated: CSASNSFGNTIYF.

The chain combines TRBV4-2 with TRBJ2-7, with 7 bases that match TRBD1. Unmatched junction bases numbered 10, after V lost 1 base and J lost 4 bases. This CDR3 spans 16 amino acids. From germline, CDR1 is LGHNA and CDR2 YNFKEQ. The CDR3 DNA sequence: TGTGCCAGCAGCCAAGGGGCTACAGGGGAACCTTACGAGCAGTACTTC. The encoded protein is CASSQGATGEPYEQYF.

This rearrangement joins TRBV7-9 to TRBJ1-5; a weak D match, TRBD1 (5 bases). Trimming took off 5 bases at V and 2 bases at J, with 10 bases between the two ends. Germline values: CDR1 SEHNR, CDR2 FQNEAQ (reference sequence). This CDR3 contains 14 residues. The CDR3 DNA is TGTGCCAGCAGCCCACGGGGGGGCAATCAGCCCCAGCATTTT. Translated: CASSPRGGNQPQHF.

The chain joins TRBV7-3 to TRBJ2-1, with 8 positions matching TRBD2. The CDR3 totals 14 residues. Germline CDR1 reads SGHTA; CDR2 reads FQGTGA. After removal of 4 bases from V and 9 bases from J, the junction contained 8 bases not matched to a gene. The CDR3 DNA reads as TGTGCCAGCAGCTCTGCGGGAGGCCGAAGTGAGCAGTTCTTC. This gives the protein CASSSAGGRSEQFF.

This clone is a singleton in its sample. The chain employs TRBV6-5 and TRBJ2-1, with a possible D match to TRBD2 (5 bases). The CDR3 runs to 15 residues. CDR1 and CDR2 (germline): MNHEY, SVGAGI. V lost 4 bases, J lost 2 bases, and 12 bases lay in between. CDR3 in amino acids: CASSLTGAAYNEQFF. The CDR3 region has the DNA TGTGCCAGCAGTTTGACCGGAGCGGCCTACAATGAGCAGTTCTTC.

The chain carries TRBV30 and TRBJ2-5; weak D call: TRBD2 (5 bases). The V and J ends lost 3 bases and 2 bases respectively, with 16 bases between them. The V gene's germline CDR1 is GTSNPN and CDR2 SVGIG (reference sequence). The CDR3 spans 15 residues. This CDR3 is CAWSQPTTGQETQYF. For the CDR3, the DNA is TGTGCCTGGAGCCAACCGACGACGGGACAAGAGACCCAGTACTTC. Complete variable domain (other parts from reference TRBV30 and TRBJ2-5): SQTIHQWPATLVQPVGSPLSLECTVEGTSNPNLYWYRQAAGRGLQLLFYSVGIGQISSEVPQNLSASRPQDRQFILSSKKLLLSDSGFYLCAWSQPTTGQETQYFGPGTRLLVL.

The rearrangement joins TRBV19 to TRBJ1-5, with 7 positions matching TRBD1. Trimming at V came to 3 bases and at J to 5 bases, leaving 4 bases not matched to a gene. The CDR3 is 14 residues long. Germline values: CDR1 LNHDA, CDR2 SQIVND (reference sequence). The CDR3 nucleotides are TGTGCCAGTAGTATCGGGGACAGTCATCAGCCCCAGCATTTT. Protein sequence: CASSIGDSHQPQHF.

The chain has TRBV28 and TRBJ2-1; 11 positions match TRBD2. The ends lost 6 bases at V and 6 bases at J; junction bases unmatched: 4. This CDR3 is 14 amino acids long. Germline CDR1 is MDHEN and CDR2 is SYDVKM. CDR3 in amino acids: CASRGTSGINEQFF. For the CDR3, the DNA is TGTGCCAGCAGAGGGACTAGCGGCATCAATGAGCAGTTCTTC.

This clone was recorded only once. The chain joins TRBV10-3 to TRBJ1-5, with D tentatively TRBD1 (6 bases). The CDR3 sequence is 16 residues long. Trimming removed 4 bases from V and 6 bases from J, with 19 bases in between. CDR1 is ENHRY, CDR2 SYGVKD, per germline. Here the CDR3 DNA reads TGTGCCATCAGTGGGGGCCGGGGGGCTAAGAGTCAGCCCCAGCATTTT. Protein product: CAISGGRGAKSQPQHF.